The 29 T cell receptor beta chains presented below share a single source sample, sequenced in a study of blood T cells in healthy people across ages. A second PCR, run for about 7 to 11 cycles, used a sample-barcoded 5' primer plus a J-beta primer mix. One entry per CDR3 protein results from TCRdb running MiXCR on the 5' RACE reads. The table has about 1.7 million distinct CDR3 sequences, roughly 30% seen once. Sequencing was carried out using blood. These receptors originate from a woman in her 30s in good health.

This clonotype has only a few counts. The CDR3 sequence: CASNRAGVTDTQYF. CDR3 bases: TGCGCCAGCAACCGAGCGGGAGTCACAGATACGCAGTATTTT. The rearrangement uses TRBV5-1 and TRBJ2-3, with 8 bases fitting TRBD2. The germline V gene has CDR1 SGHRS and CDR2 YFSETQ. V dropped 6 bases and J dropped 2; count of bases not matched to a gene: 5. The CDR3 sequence is 14 residues long.

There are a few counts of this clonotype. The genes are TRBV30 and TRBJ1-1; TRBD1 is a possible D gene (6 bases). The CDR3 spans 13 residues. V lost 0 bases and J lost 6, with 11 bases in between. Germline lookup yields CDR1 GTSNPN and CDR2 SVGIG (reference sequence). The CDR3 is CAWSVLGGAEAFF. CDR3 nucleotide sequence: TGTGCCTGGAGTGTACTTGGGGGCGCTGAAGCTTTCTTT.

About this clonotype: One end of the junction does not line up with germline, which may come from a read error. This CDR3 reads CSARTSSSNEQFF. In nucleotides, the CDR3 is TGCAGTGCCCGGACTAGCTCCTCCAATGAGCAGTTCTTC. The chain carries TRBV20-1 and TRBJ2-1; TRBD2 matches 8 bases. CDR3 size: 13 residues. Germline CDR1 reads DFQATT; CDR2 reads SNEGSKA (reference sequence).

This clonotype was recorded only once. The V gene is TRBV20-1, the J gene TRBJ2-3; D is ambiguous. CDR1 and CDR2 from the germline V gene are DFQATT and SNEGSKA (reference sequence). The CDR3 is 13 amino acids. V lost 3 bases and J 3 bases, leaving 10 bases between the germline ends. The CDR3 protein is CSARVLTTDTQYF. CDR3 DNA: TGCAGTGCTAGGGTCCTTACTACAGATACGCAGTATTTT.

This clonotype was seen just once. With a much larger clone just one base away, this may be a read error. The CDR3 region is CSVSPSQGTQYF. The CDR3 region has the DNA TGCAGCGTGTCTCCCAGTCAAGGGACCCAGTACTTC. The V and J genes are TRBV29-1 and TRBJ2-5, with D hard to call. Germline-derived CDR1 and CDR2 are SQVTM and ANQGSEA. CDR3 length: 12 amino acids.

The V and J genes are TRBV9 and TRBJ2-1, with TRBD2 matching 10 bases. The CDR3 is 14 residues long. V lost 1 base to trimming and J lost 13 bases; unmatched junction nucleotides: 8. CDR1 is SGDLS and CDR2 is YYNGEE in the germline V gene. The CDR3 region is CASSVKAGGPEQFF. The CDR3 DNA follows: TGTGCCAGCAGCGTAAAAGCGGGAGGGCCTGAACAGTTCTTC.

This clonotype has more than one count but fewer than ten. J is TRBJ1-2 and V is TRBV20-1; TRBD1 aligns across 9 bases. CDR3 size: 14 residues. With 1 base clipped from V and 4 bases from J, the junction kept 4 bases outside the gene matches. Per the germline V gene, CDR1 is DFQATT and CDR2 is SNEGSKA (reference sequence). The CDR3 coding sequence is TGCAGTGCTAGAGTCGACAGGGGGGGCTATGGCTACACCTTC. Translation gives CSARVDRGGYGYTF.

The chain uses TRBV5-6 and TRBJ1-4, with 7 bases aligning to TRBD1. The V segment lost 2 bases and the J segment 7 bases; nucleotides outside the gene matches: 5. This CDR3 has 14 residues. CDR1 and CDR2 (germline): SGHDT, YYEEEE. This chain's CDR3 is CASSFQGGGEKLFF. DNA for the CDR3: TGTGCCAGCAGCTTTCAAGGGGGCGGTGAAAAACTGTTTTTT.

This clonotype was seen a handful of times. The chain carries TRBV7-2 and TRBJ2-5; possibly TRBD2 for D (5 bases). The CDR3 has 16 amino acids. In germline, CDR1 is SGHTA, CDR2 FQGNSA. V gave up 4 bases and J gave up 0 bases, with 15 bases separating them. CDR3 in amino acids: CASSSFTRRNQETQYF. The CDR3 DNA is TGTGCCAGCAGCTCTTTCACTAGGCGCAACCAAGAGACCCAGTACTTC.

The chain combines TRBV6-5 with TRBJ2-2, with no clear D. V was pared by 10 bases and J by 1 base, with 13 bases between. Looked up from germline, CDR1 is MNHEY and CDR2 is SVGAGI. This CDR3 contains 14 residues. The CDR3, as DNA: TGTGCCACCCAACAGAGCCTGAACACCGGGGAGCTGTTTTTT. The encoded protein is CATQQSLNTGELFF.

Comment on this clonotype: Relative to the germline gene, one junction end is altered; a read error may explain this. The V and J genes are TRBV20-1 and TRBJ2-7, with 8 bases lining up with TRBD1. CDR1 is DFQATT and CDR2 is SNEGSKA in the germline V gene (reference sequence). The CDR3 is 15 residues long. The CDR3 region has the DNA TGCGGTGCTGGCAGGGGGGACAGGCCGTCCTGCGAGCAGTACTTC. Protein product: CGAGRGDRPSCEQYF.

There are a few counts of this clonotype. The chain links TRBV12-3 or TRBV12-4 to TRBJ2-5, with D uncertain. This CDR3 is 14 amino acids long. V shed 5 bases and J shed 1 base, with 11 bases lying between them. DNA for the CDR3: TGTGCCAGCAGTCCCCAGGAGATCCAAGAGACCCAGTACTTC. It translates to CASSPQEIQETQYF.

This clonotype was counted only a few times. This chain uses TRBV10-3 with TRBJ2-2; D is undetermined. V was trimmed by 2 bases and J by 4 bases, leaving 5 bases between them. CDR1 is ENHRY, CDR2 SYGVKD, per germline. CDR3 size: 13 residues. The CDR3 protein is CAISEETTGELFF. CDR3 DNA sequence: TGTGCCATCAGTGAGGAAACCACCGGGGAGCTGTTTTTT.

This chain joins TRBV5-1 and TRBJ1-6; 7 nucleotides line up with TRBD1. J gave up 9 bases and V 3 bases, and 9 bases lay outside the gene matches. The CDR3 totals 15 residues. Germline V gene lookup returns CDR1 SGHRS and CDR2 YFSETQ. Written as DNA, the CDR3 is TGCGCCAGCAGCTCCCAGGGGGAGATCAGTTCACCCCTCCACTTT. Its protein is CASSSQGEISSPLHF.

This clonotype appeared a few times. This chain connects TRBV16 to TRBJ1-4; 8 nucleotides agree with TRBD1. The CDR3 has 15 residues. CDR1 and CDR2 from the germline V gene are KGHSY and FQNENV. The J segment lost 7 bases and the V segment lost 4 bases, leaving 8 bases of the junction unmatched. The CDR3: CASSPQGARSEKLFF. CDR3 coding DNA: TGTGCCAGCAGCCCCCAGGGGGCTCGAAGTGAAAAACTGTTTTTT.

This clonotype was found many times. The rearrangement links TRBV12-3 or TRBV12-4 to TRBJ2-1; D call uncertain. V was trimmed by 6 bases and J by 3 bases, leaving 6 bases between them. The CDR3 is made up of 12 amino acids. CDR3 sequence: CASSGSYNEQFF. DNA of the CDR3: TGTGCCAGCAGCGGAAGCTACAATGAGCAGTTCTTC.

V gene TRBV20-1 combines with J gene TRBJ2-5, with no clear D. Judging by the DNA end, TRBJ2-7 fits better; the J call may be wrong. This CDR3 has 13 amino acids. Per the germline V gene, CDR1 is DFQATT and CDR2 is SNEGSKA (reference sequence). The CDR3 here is CSARGAVAYEQYF. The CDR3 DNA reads TGCAGTGCTAGAGGTGCAGTAGCCTACGAGCAGTACTTC.

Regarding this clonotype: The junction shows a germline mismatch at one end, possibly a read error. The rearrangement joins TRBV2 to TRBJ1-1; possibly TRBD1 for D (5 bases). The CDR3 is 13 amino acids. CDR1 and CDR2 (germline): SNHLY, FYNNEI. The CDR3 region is CAISEGPYDEAFF. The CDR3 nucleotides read TGTGCCATCAGTGAGGGGCCTTACGACGAAGCTTTCTTT.

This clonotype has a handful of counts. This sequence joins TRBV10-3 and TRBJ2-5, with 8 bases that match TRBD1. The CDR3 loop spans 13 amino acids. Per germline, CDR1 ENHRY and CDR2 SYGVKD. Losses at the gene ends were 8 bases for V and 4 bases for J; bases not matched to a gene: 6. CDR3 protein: CAISLGTGETQYF. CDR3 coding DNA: TGTGCCATCTCGCTTGGGACAGGAGAGACCCAGTACTTC.

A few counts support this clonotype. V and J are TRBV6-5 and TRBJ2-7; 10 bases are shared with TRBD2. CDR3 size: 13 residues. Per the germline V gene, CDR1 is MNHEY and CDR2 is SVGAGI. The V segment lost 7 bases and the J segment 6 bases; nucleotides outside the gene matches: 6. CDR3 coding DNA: TGTGCCAGCAAGGCTAGCGGGAGTCCCGAGCAGTACTTC. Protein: CASKASGSPEQYF.

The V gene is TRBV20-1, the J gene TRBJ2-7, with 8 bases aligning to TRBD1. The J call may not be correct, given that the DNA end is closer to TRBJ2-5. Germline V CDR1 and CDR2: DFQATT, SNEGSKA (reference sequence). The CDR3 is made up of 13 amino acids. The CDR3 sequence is CSASGQGEETQYF. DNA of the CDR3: TGCAGTGCTAGCGGACAGGGTGAAGAGACCCAGTACTTC.

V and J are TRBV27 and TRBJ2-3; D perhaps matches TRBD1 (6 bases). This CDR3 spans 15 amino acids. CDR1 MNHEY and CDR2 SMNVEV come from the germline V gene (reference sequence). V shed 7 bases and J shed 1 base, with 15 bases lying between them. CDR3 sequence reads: CASTATGIRTDTQYF. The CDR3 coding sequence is TGTGCCAGCACTGCTACAGGGATACGCACAGATACGCAGTATTTT.

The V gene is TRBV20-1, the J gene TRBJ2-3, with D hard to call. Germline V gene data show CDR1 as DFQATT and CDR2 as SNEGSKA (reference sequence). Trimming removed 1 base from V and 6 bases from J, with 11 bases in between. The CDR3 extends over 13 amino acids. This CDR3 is CSARGSARDTQYF. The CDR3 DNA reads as TGCAGTGCTAGAGGATCCGCAAGGGATACGCAGTATTTT.

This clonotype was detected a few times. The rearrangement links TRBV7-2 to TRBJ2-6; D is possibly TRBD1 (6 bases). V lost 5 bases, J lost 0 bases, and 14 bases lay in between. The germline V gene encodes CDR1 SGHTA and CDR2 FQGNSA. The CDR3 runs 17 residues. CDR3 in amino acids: CASSLQYRASGANVLTF. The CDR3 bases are TGTGCCAGCAGCCTCCAATACAGGGCCTCTGGGGCCAACGTCCTGACTTTC.

This CDR3 is CASSPGWTVNTGELFF. As DNA, the CDR3 is TGTGCCAGCAGCCCAGGGTGGACAGTGAACACCGGGGAGCTGTTTTTT. The V and J genes are TRBV3-1 and TRBJ2-2, with a weak D call TRBD1 (6 bases). The germline V gene encodes CDR1 LGHDT and CDR2 YNNKEL (reference sequence). Between the trimmed V and J ends, which lost 4 bases and 1 base, there was a span of 13 bases. This CDR3 comprises 16 residues.

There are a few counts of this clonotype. Here the CDR3 reads CASSLPTSASYEQYF. The DNA of the CDR3 is TGTGCCAGCAGTTTACCCACTAGCGCCTCCTACGAGCAGTACTTC. The rearrangement joins TRBV12-3 or TRBV12-4 to TRBJ2-7; 7 nucleotides match TRBD2. Trimming at V came to 2 bases and at J to 0 bases, leaving 4 bases not matched to a gene. CDR3 size: 15 residues.

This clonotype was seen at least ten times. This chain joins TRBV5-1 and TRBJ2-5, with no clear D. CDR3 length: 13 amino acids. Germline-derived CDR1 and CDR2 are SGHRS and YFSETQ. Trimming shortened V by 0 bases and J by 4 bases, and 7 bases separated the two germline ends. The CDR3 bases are TGCGCCAGCAGCTTGGGGATTAGAGAGACCCAGTACTTC. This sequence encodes CASSLGIRETQYF.

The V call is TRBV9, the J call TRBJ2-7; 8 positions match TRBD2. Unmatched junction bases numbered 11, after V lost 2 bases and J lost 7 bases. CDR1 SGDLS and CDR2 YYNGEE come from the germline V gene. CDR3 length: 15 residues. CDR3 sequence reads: CASSVATGGLHEQYF. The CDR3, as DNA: TGTGCCAGCAGCGTCGCGACGGGGGGGCTCCATGAGCAGTACTTC.

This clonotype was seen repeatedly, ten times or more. In DNA, the CDR3 is TGTGCCATCATGCCTGACGAAGCAGATACGCAGTATTTT. Protein product: CAIMPDEADTQYF. The chain couples TRBV10-3 to TRBJ2-3, with D unresolved. Germline CDR1 is ENHRY and CDR2 is SYGVKD. The CDR3 has 13 residues. V was pared by 7 bases and J by 4 bases, with 12 bases between.